This T cell receptor beta chain originates from a study of breast tumors, draining lymph nodes, adjacent tissues listed by TCRdb under 2016. Looking at the study overall: TCR beta repertoires were compared across tumor, adjacent nontumor tissue and axillary lymph nodes obtained from breast cancer patients. In human breast cancer, the study set out to assess how tumor, surrounding tissue and draining lymph node repertoires relate to one another and whether T cells might be exchanged between them. General conclusions and limits of the study: Tumor and nontumor tissue repertoires were found to be significantly more similar in luminal-like than in basal-like breast cancer. The conclusion that tumor T cells originate in lymph nodes was framed as consistent with a hypothesis rather than directly demonstrated. Tumor T-cell repertoires showed less diversity than lymph node repertoires and more diversity than nontumor tissue repertoires, and tumor T-cell repertoires showed preferential V and J gene usage. The data were judged consistent with most tumor T cells deriving from the lymph node and then expanding within tumor tissue.

At least ten counts were recorded for this clonotype. Its antigen has not been determined. Base qualities were left out, and no much larger clone turns up one base away. Sequencing was carried out with an Illumina HiSeq 2000. Multiplex PCR amplification was used to generate the TCR beta chain libraries. The amplified TCR beta chain products were analyzed by high-throughput sequencing. TCRdb took the public reads, trimmed them with fastp at Q25, ran MiXCR for clone calling and kept in-frame beta chains. Every distinct CDR3 protein forms one entry, paired with its most common genes and DNA. The sample table lists more than 85,000 distinct CDR3 sequences, 21% of them with a count of one. In total, the top ten clones hold roughly 1.2% of the sample. The junction shows trimming of 0 bases on V and 8 bases on J, and the gene matches do not reach 8 bases of it. Per the germline V gene, SGHRS is the CDR1 and YFSETQ is the CDR2. The cysteine opens and the phenylalanine closes a CDR3 of 16 amino acids. Kept here is only the CDR3 DNA, which spans 48 bases and is read in frame from base 1.

The lymph node samples were taken from the axillary draining lymph nodes of breast cancer patients. Sequenced: axillary lymph node tissue. The chain links TRBV5-1 with TRBJ1-6, and 7 junction bases match TRBD1. The source of this sequence is a female donor with breast cancer. Some clones in this sample may be carry-over from other donors' samples. The CDR3 protein: CASSLGQGGQYSPLHF. In nucleotide form, the sequence is TGCGCCAGCAGCTTGGGACAGGGAGGCCAATATTCACCCCTCCACTTT.